The T cell receptor (beta chain) described here comes from a study of CD8+CD57+ T cells in acquired aplastic anemia. The overall study: 3.2 ug was the average amount of DNA from sorted CD4+ and CD8+ cells.

A remark on this clonotype: The antigen is undetermined.

Study results and limitations: Researchers reported that CD8+ Simpson's diversity was not significantly different in patients versus controls.

Those patients picked for sequencing had displayed CD8+CD57+ cell expansion on flow cytometry. Patients were therapy-naive when their blood was sampled. Investigators profiled TCR beta VDJ and CDR3 from genomic DNA template. In TCRdb, the reads were re-called with MiXCR into one record per CDR3 protein. This sample yields about 160,000 distinct CDR3 sequences, of which more than 45% are seen a single time; less than 3% belongs to the top ten. The clonotype originates from a human donor with aplastic anemia. Material: sorted CD4+, CD8+, or CD8+CD57+ T cells (not recorded which) from PBMCs.

The CDR3 loop is CSAIIQGAGEQYF. The CDR3 DNA sequence: TGCAGTGCAATTATACAGGGGGCGGGAGAGCAGTACTTC. This chain uses TRBV20-1 with TRBJ2-7, with 9 bases matching TRBD1. The CDR3 covers 13 residues. The germline CDR1 and CDR2 sequences are DFQATT and SNEGSKA (reference sequence). The J segment lost 7 bases and the V segment lost 6 bases, leaving 10 bases of the junction unmatched.